Listed below are T cell receptor beta chains from one sample, sequenced in a study of Ad26.COV2.S vaccination and SARS-CoV-2 variants. Produced via immunoSEQ multiplex PCR; TCRdb's table is partial and in-frame only. There are some 390,000 clones in the sample; less than 90% occur only once, and roughly 3.5% lies in the top ten. The source material was peripheral blood, sampled in a trial of Ad26.COV2.S vaccine versus placebo. The receptors here all came from a person between 18 and 65 years old who received the Ad26.COV2.S COVID-19 vaccine or a placebo. Both conserved end residues are part of each CDR3. Each record gives: V gene, clone size, J gene, CDR3 protein. Clone size, where shown, is once, few, many, or a class for clones that have expanded.

TRBV2	-	TRBJ2-1	CASSARTSRSYNEQFF
TRBV30	-	TRBJ1-2	CAQNRGFGYTF
TRBV2	-	TRBJ2-3	CASSEARGPSTDTQYF
TRBV5-4	-	TRBJ2-1	CASSLRAESNEQFF
TRBV7-2	few	TRBJ2-5	CASSPIAGGPSEETQYF
TRBV3-1/TRBV3-2	once	TRBJ2-7	CASSQEIQGVYEQYF
TRBV3-1/TRBV3-2	-	TRBJ2-1	CASSQPRDYNNEQFF
TRBV10-2	few	TRBJ2-7	CASRGWDEQYF
TRBV30	-	TRBJ1-2	CACTYIGSNYGYTF
TRBV5-4	-	TRBJ2-5	CASSPGGGGETQYF
TRBV4-3	-	TRBJ1-1	CASSHETDFNTEAFF
TRBV5-6	-	TRBJ2-5	CASSETGEIGQETQYF
TRBV19	-	TRBJ2-4	CASSIDRPFKNIQYF
TRBV5-4	-	TRBJ1-1	CASSPEDLQGTEAFF